These 18 T cell receptor beta chains came from one sample sequenced in a study of post-analysis software for immune sequencing data. Points from the study as a whole: Patients showed TRBV5-6, TRBV5-1 and TRBV20-1 among a handful of TRBV segments more frequent than in controls.

cDNA libraries for TCR beta contained unique molecular identifiers. TCRdb itself ran the PCR reads through MiXCR, one entry per CDR3 protein. The sample records hundreds of thousands of distinct CDR3 sequences, roughly 45% being singletons. Antigens of these TCRs are unknown. Sequenced material: blood. The receptors shown here come from a girl under 18 with multiple sclerosis.

The V gene is TRBV6-5, the J gene TRBJ2-3; D not resolved. Germline CDR1 MNHEY, CDR2 SVGAGI. The CDR3 totals 14 residues. V was trimmed by 6 bases and J by 0 bases, leaving 10 bases between them. The CDR3 loop reads CASRPWGSTDTQYF. DNA of the CDR3: TGTGCCAGCAGGCCGTGGGGAAGCACAGATACGCAGTATTTT.

A remark on this clonotype: Relative to the germline gene, one junction end is altered; a read error may explain this. The V call is TRBV12-3 or TRBV12-4, the J call TRBJ2-7; tentatively, D is TRBD1 (6 bases). The CDR3 totals 16 residues. For the CDR3, the DNA is TGTGCCTGCAGTTCGGAAACGACAGGTTGGTTGTACGAGCAGTACTTC. Amino acids: CACSSETTGWLYEQYF.

The DNA for the CDR3 is TGCAGTGCTAGAGGGGGGACTAGCGGGGAGACCCAGTACTTC. The encoded protein is CSARGGTSGETQYF. The chain uses TRBV20-1 and TRBJ2-5, with 12 positions matching TRBD2. Germline values: CDR1 DFQATT, CDR2 SNEGSKA (reference sequence). The CDR3 has 14 residues. Trimming removed 1 base from V and 5 bases from J; junction bases left unmatched: 2.

A few counts support this clonotype. The V call is TRBV12-5, the J call TRBJ2-6, with D perhaps assigned TRBD1 or TRBD2 (5 bases each). The CDR3 totals 15 residues. The germline V and J ends were trimmed by 7 bases and 3 bases, with 13 bases remaining between them. The V gene's germline CDR1 is LGHNT and CDR2 FRNRAP. The CDR3 here is CASAPVGVGANVLTF. In DNA form, the CDR3 reads TGTGCTAGTGCCCCGGTGGGGGTTGGGGCCAACGTCCTGACTTTC.

Only a few counts were recorded for this clonotype. The rearrangement joins TRBV7-9 to TRBJ2-5; D might be TRBD1 (5 bases). Germline V CDR1 and CDR2: SEHNR, FQNEAQ (reference sequence). The CDR3 spans 16 residues. The V end lost 0 bases, the J end lost 0 bases, and 11 bases lay between the germline ends. The CDR3, as DNA: TGTGCCAGCAGCTTAGCGCGAAACAGGTACCAAGAGACCCAGTACTTC. It specifies CASSLARNRYQETQYF.

This chain joins TRBV4-1 and TRBJ2-1; 11 positions agree with TRBD1. The J call could be wrong; TRBJ2-7 is a better fit for the DNA end. The CDR3 extends over 16 amino acids. Germline CDR1 reads MGHRA; CDR2 reads YSYEKL. The CDR3 loop is CASSQGGQGGYNEQYF. CDR3 nucleotides: TGCGCCAGCAGCCAAGGGGGACAGGGGGGTTACAATGAGCAGTACTTC.

V usage is TRBV6-1 and J usage is TRBJ2-4; 7 bases are shared with TRBD2. TRBJ2-7 explains the end of the DNA better; the J call may be wrong. The CDR3 extends over 15 amino acids. Germline V gene sequence: CDR1 MNHNS, CDR2 SASEGT. The DNA for the CDR3 is TGTGCCGCGGGAGTATTTGTGACAGAGCCCTACGAGCAGTACTTC. Protein product: CAAGVFVTEPYEQYF.

CDR3 sequence: CASSQDVLGLEGNEQFF. The DNA of the CDR3 is TGTGCCAGCAGCCAAGACGTCTTAGGACTAGAGGGTAATGAGCAGTTCTTC. The rearrangement links TRBV3-1 to TRBJ2-1; the match to TRBD2 covers 7 bases. The trim removed 0 bases at V and 7 bases at J, leaving 12 bases unmatched. CDR1 is LGHDT, CDR2 YNNKEL, per germline (reference sequence). This CDR3 comprises 17 residues.

This clonotype was detected a few times. V is TRBV28 and J is TRBJ1-4, with D perhaps matching TRBD1 (5 bases). CDR1 and CDR2 from the germline V gene are MDHEN and SYDVKM. CDR3 length: 14 residues. V lost 1 base and J 5 bases, leaving 8 bases between the germline ends. CDR3 in DNA: TGTGCCAGCAGTTTATTGGAGGGGAATGAAAAACTGTTTTTT. Its translation: CASSLLEGNEKLFF.

This clonotype appeared a few times. CDR3 bases: TGCAGTGCTCCAGAGGCAGGGAAGACCTACGAGCAGTACTTC. The encoded protein is CSAPEAGKTYEQYF. The V call is TRBV20-1, the J call TRBJ2-7; D possibly corresponds to TRBD1 (5 bases). The CDR3 spans 14 residues. Germline lookup yields CDR1 DFQATT and CDR2 SNEGSKA (reference sequence). Trimming removed 5 bases from V and 2 bases from J, with 16 bases in between.

J is TRBJ2-1 and V is TRBV7-9; 7 bases agree with TRBD2. V was pared by 3 bases and J by 5 bases, with 10 bases of the junction left unmatched. Germline lookup yields CDR1 SEHNR and CDR2 FQNEAQ (reference sequence). The CDR3 spans 16 residues. This CDR3 reads CASSFGGGTTHNEQFF. As DNA, the CDR3 is TGTGCCAGCAGCTTCGGCGGCGGGACTACTCACAATGAGCAGTTCTTC.

This clonotype has a handful of counts. This sequence joins TRBV5-1 and TRBJ2-7; 7 nucleotides line up with TRBD2. Germline CDR1 is SGHRS and CDR2 is YFSETQ. The CDR3 covers 14 residues. Trimming at V came to 1 base and at J to 3 bases, leaving 4 bases not matched to a gene. CDR3 sequence reads: CASSLNRDYYEQYF. The CDR3 bases are TGCGCCAGCAGCTTGAACCGGGACTACTACGAGCAGTACTTC.

The chain links TRBV7-2 to TRBJ1-4; D unresolved. V shed 1 base and J shed 0 bases, with 12 bases lying between them. Per germline, CDR1 SGHTA and CDR2 FQGNSA. The CDR3 contains 17 residues. CDR3 coding DNA: TGTGCCAGCAGCTTAGTTGGGCAGACTGCAACTAATGAAAAACTGTTTTTT. Translated: CASSLVGQTATNEKLFF.

CDR3 region: CASSLRRTPGETQFF. DNA for the CDR3: TGTGCCAGCAGTCTTCGCAGGACCCCAGGAGAGACCCAGTTCTTC. The chain employs TRBV2 and TRBJ2-1, with no clear D. Germline V lookup: CDR1 SNHLY, CDR2 FYNNEI. This CDR3 has 15 amino acids. V was pared by 5 bases and J by 13 bases, with 24 bases between.

This rearrangement joins TRBV2 to TRBJ2-1, with D perhaps TRBD1 (6 bases). V gave up 5 bases and J gave up 9 bases, with 11 bases separating them. CDR1 and CDR2 (germline): SNHLY, FYNNEI. This CDR3 spans 12 amino acids. CDR3 nucleotides: TGTGCCAGCAGTCGGACAGACAGTGAGCAGTTCTTC. Its translation is CASSRTDSEQFF. Full variable domain (remainder filled in from reference TRBV2 and TRBJ2-1): EPEVTQTPSHQVTQMGQEVILRCVPISNHLYFYWYRQILGQKVEFLVSFYNNEISEKSEIFDDQFSVERPDGSNFTLKIRSTKLEDSAMYFCASSRTDSEQFFGPGTRLTVL.

The chain couples TRBV27 to TRBJ2-1; TRBD2 agrees at 9 bases. Germline trimming cut 5 bases from V and 4 bases from J; bases unmatched to any gene: 9. The CDR3 runs to 16 residues. Germline CDR1 is MNHEY and CDR2 is SMNVEV (reference sequence). This CDR3 reads CASSTPASGIYNEQFF. The CDR3, as DNA: TGTGCCAGCAGTACCCCGGCTAGCGGGATTTACAATGAGCAGTTCTTC.

The V gene is TRBV6-6, the J gene TRBJ2-3, with 8 bases fitting TRBD2. This CDR3 comprises 15 residues. Per the germline V gene, CDR1 is MNHNY and CDR2 is SVGAGI (reference sequence). V shed 5 bases and J 0 bases; nucleotides not matched to a gene: 4. CDR3 nucleotide sequence: TGTGCCAGCAGTCGGCCTAGCGGGAGCACAGATACGCAGTATTTT. Translated: CASSRPSGSTDTQYF.

V is TRBV28 and J is TRBJ2-7, with D perhaps TRBD1 (5 bases). This CDR3 spans 13 amino acids. The V gene's germline CDR1 is MDHEN and CDR2 SYDVKM. The V end lost 2 bases, the J end lost 2 bases, and 7 bases lay between the germline ends. DNA of the CDR3: TGTGCCAGCAGTTTAGAGGACACCTACGAGCAGTACTTC. It encodes CASSLEDTYEQYF.